Below are 30 T cell receptor beta chains sequenced from a single sample in a study of blood T cell repertoires in COVID-19 (dated by TCRdb to about 2020). The method behind the library was the immunoSEQ multiplex PCR assay. In its TCRdb copy, this immuneACCESS table keeps in-frame sequences only and misses some clones. Where compared with another copy, unresolved V genes explain less than half of these, and the others have no known cause. This sample is represented by around 80,000 clones; around 87% of them were singletons. The ten biggest clones cover 8% of the sample. The sequenced material came from peripheral blood. The origin of the receptors is a man older than 75 with active or convalescent COVID-19.

The chain carries TRBV6-6 and TRBJ2-1, with 7 bases aligning to TRBD2. This CDR3 spans 17 amino acids. After removal of 5 bases from V and 4 bases from J, the junction contained 14 bases not matched to a gene. Germline V gene data show CDR1 as MNHNY and CDR2 as SVGAGI (reference sequence). The CDR3 protein is CASSRPPQGGAYNEQFF. CDR3 coding DNA: TGTGCCAGCAGTCGCCCCCCCCAGGGAGGGGCTTACAATGAGCAGTTCTTC.

The chain is built from TRBV30 and TRBJ1-4; D is perhaps TRBD1 (5 bases). Trimming took off 2 bases at V and 4 bases at J, with 8 bases between the two ends. Germline V gives CDR1 GTSNPN, CDR2 SVGIG (reference sequence). This CDR3 region has 13 residues. The CDR3 region has the DNA TGTGCCTGGAGTCGGCAGGGTAATGAAAAACTGTTTTTT. Encoded protein: CAWSRQGNEKLFF.

Only one count was recorded for this clone. The chain links TRBV27 to TRBJ2-3; tentatively, D is TRBD1 (6 bases). V was trimmed by 8 bases and J by 0 bases, leaving 15 bases between them. There are 15 residues in the CDR3. Germline V gene sequence: CDR1 MNHEY, CDR2 SMNVEV (reference sequence). CDR3: CASASGHPSTDTQYF. Written as DNA, the CDR3 is TGTGCCAGCGCGTCGGGACACCCTAGCACAGATACGCAGTATTTT.

This chain connects TRBV21-1 to TRBJ2-7; TRBD2, the D gene given by the table, was not confirmed from the DNA. TRBV21-1 is a pseudogene. The length of the CDR3 is 16 residues. This CDR3 is CASSKPGTFKAYEQYV. The CDR3, as DNA: TGTGCCAGCAGCAAGCCTGGGACTTTCAAGGCCTACGAGCAGTACGTC.

The J gene is TRBJ2-3, the V gene TRBV21-1; the table names TRBD1, a call not compared with the DNA. TRBV21-1 is a known pseudogene. CDR3 size: 18 residues. In DNA form, the CDR3 reads TGTGCCAGCAGCTGCTCCCCCGGCAGGGGCGACCGACCAGATACGCAGTATTTT. Translation gives CASSCSPGRGDRPDTQYF.

V usage is TRBV5-4 and J usage is TRBJ2-3; TRBD2 agrees at 7 bases. V trimming: 0 bases; J trimming: 0 bases; junction bases outside the gene matches: 10. The germline gives CDR1 SGHNT, CDR2 YYREEE (reference sequence). The CDR3 sequence is 18 residues long. The CDR3 protein is CASSLDGSSGYSTDTQYF. DNA for the CDR3: TGTGCCAGCAGCTTGGATGGTTCTAGCGGTTATAGCACAGATACGCAGTATTTT.

This clone was picked up a small number of times. This chain uses TRBV7-2 with TRBJ1-5; D is ambiguous. The CDR3 runs 15 residues. The germline V gene has CDR1 SGHTA and CDR2 FQGNSA. V dropped 0 bases and J dropped 3 bases, with 9 bases sitting between them. CDR3 in amino acids: CASSLAHNPNQPQHF. CDR3 bases: TGTGCCAGCAGCTTAGCTCACAACCCCAATCAGCCCCAGCATTTT.

The chain is built from TRBV19 and TRBJ1-5, with a possible D match to TRBD1 (6 bases). The CDR3 is 14 amino acids. The germline CDR1 and CDR2 sequences are LNHDA and SQIVND (reference sequence). Trimming removed 8 bases from V and 0 bases from J, with 11 bases in between. This chain's CDR3 is CASDGTNSNQPQHF. DNA for the CDR3: TGTGCCAGTGACGGGACAAATAGCAATCAGCCCCAGCATTTT.

The gene calls are TRBV2 and TRBJ1-2, with 9 bases that match TRBD1. The V and J ends lost 6 bases and 4 bases, in that order; junction bases with no gene match: 6. The CDR3 is made up of 14 amino acids. The germline gives CDR1 SNHLY, CDR2 FYNNEI. This CDR3 reads CASRGTGPIYGYTF. In DNA form, the CDR3 reads TGTGCCAGCAGGGGGACAGGGCCGATCTATGGCTACACCTTC.

This chain links TRBV15 with TRBJ1-4; 8 nucleotides line up with TRBD1. The CDR3 runs to 17 residues. Germline V gives CDR1 LNHNV, CDR2 YYDKDF (reference sequence). Unmatched junction bases numbered 12, after V lost 5 bases and J lost 4 bases. This chain's CDR3 is CATSPQGASRLNEKLFF. Written as DNA, the CDR3 is TGTGCCACCAGCCCTCAGGGGGCCAGTCGCCTTAATGAAAAACTGTTTTTT.

This clone was recorded a few times. The chain joins TRBV5-1 to TRBJ2-5; D unclear. CDR3 length: 14 amino acids. Germline lookup yields CDR1 SGHRS and CDR2 YFSETQ. Trimming cost V 0 bases and J 5 bases, with 11 bases left between them. CDR3 residues: CASSLVLQRETQYF. The CDR3 DNA reads as TGCGCCAGCAGCTTGGTTCTTCAGAGGGAGACCCAGTACTTC.

The chain combines TRBV3-1 (or the pseudogene TRBV3-2) with TRBJ2-1; 12 positions match TRBD2. The CDR3 is made up of 17 amino acids. Unmatched junction bases numbered 8, after V lost 3 bases and J lost 5 bases. Germline loops: CDR1 LGHDT, CDR2 YNNKEL (reference sequence). The DNA of the CDR3 is TGTGCCAGCAGCCATTGGACTAGCGGGGATATAAACAATGAGCAGTTCTTC. It is translated as CASSHWTSGDINNEQFF.

This clone is a singleton in its sample. J is TRBJ2-4 and V is TRBV28, with 8 positions matching TRBD1. The CDR3 loop spans 17 amino acids. Trimming at V came to 3 bases and at J to 3 bases, leaving 10 bases not matched to a gene. Germline values: CDR1 MDHEN, CDR2 SYDVKM. CDR3 in DNA: TGTGCCAGCAGTTTTTCGGTACAGGGGGTAGGCAAAAACATTCAGTACTTC. This translates into CASSFSVQGVGKNIQYF.

This chain joins TRBV30 and TRBJ2-7, with a tentative D call TRBD2 (5 bases). The CDR3 extends over 15 amino acids. The germline V gene has CDR1 GTSNPN and CDR2 SVGIG (reference sequence). The V and J ends lost 1 base and 0 bases respectively, with 13 bases between them. The CDR3 sequence is CAWSDGLESSYEQYV. The CDR3 coding sequence is TGTGCCTGGAGTGATGGACTTGAAAGCTCCTACGAGCAGTACGTC.

This chain uses TRBV12-5 with TRBJ2-3; 7 bases are shared with TRBD2. The CDR3 contains 13 residues. In germline, CDR1 is LGHNT, CDR2 FRNRAP. V was clipped by 8 bases and J by 4 bases; unmatched bases: 6. CDR3 sequence reads: CASRAGLADTQYF. The CDR3, as DNA: TGTGCTAGTCGAGCGGGACTGGCAGATACGCAGTATTTT.

The chain combines TRBV5-1 with TRBJ2-1; D may be TRBD2 (6 bases). Germline CDR1 is SGHRS and CDR2 is YFSETQ. Trimming removed 4 bases from V and 6 bases from J, with 23 bases in between. The CDR3 is made up of 17 amino acids. This chain's CDR3 is CASSPIRDLVSPNEQFF. Written as DNA, the CDR3 is TGCGCCAGCAGCCCTATCCGGGACTTAGTATCTCCCAATGAGCAGTTCTTC.

This clone has only one observation. The chain carries TRBV2 and TRBJ2-4, with 11 bases lining up with TRBD1. This CDR3 has 16 amino acids. Trimming at V came to 6 bases and at J to 0 bases, leaving 4 bases not matched to a gene. Germline values: CDR1 SNHLY, CDR2 FYNNEI. CDR3 loop: CASSQGQGVAKNIQYF. CDR3 nucleotide sequence: TGTGCCAGCAGCCAGGGACAGGGGGTAGCCAAAAACATTCAGTACTTC.

The rearrangement uses TRBV20-1 and TRBJ1-2; TRBD1 might be the D (5 bases). CDR1 is DFQATT and CDR2 is SNEGSKA in the germline V gene (reference sequence). The CDR3 covers 11 residues. CDR3 protein: CSAGGVYGYTF. CDR3 sequence (DNA): TGCAGCGCCGGGGGAGTCTATGGCTACACCTTC.

As concerns this clone: Other DNA sequences in this sample translate to the same CDR3. The chain recombines TRBV19 with TRBJ1-5; 7 bases map to TRBD1. J was trimmed by 2 bases and V by 3 bases; bases with no gene match: 1. The germline CDR1 and CDR2 sequences are LNHDA and SQIVND (reference sequence). The CDR3 has 14 amino acids. The CDR3 DNA sequence: TGTGCCAGTAGTATCGGACAGGGCAATCAGCCCCAGCATTTT. Its protein is CASSIGQGNQPQHF.

V and J are TRBV6-5 and TRBJ2-3; 8 bases agree with TRBD1. Unmatched junction bases numbered 0, after V lost 2 bases and J lost 5 bases. CDR1 is MNHEY, CDR2 SVGAGI, per germline. This CDR3 has 13 residues. The CDR3 loop is CASSYDRGDTQYF. The CDR3 DNA follows: TGTGCCAGCAGTTACGACAGGGGAGATACGCAGTATTTT.

The chain links TRBV5-6 to TRBJ1-1; D ambiguous. Germline CDR1 is SGHDT and CDR2 is YYEEEE. V was shortened by 2 bases and J by 8 bases, with 10 bases between the two germline ends. The CDR3 runs 12 residues. In DNA form, the CDR3 reads TGTGCCAGCAGCTTTTCTTTTGCGGAAGCTTTCTTT. Protein product: CASSFSFAEAFF.

The chain recombines TRBV4-1 with TRBJ1-3; perhaps TRBD1 as D (5 bases). This CDR3 comprises 15 residues. The V and J ends lost 3 bases and 0 bases respectively, with 9 bases between them. Germline assignment: CDR1 MGHRA and CDR2 YSYEKL. The CDR3 region is CASSQLDSSGNTIYF. CDR3 coding DNA: TGCGCCAGCAGCCAGCTAGACAGCTCTGGAAACACCATATATTTT.

V and J are TRBV28 and TRBJ1-2, with D perhaps matching TRBD1 (5 bases). Germline V CDR1 and CDR2: MDHEN, SYDVKM. The CDR3 length is 15 residues. V lost 7 bases to trimming and J lost 3 bases, with 18 bases between them. CDR3 sequence: CASNQIGGGHYGYTF. CDR3 DNA: TGTGCCAGCAATCAAATCGGGGGGGGACACTATGGCTACACCTTC.

The chain uses TRBV7-9 and TRBJ2-3; TRBD2 agrees at 14 bases. J lost 4 bases, V lost 8 bases, and 5 bases had no gene match. Germline V gene sequence: CDR1 SEHNR, CDR2 FQNEAQ (reference sequence). The CDR3 runs to 15 residues. In nucleotides, the CDR3 is TGTGCCAGCGCAAGGGGACTAGCGGGGGCAGATACGCAGTATTTT. Its translation is CASARGLAGADTQYF.

The rearrangement links TRBV5-1 to TRBJ2-1, with 13 positions matching TRBD2. Trimming at V came to 3 bases and at J to 8 bases, leaving 2 bases not matched to a gene. This CDR3 comprises 14 residues. In germline, CDR1 is SGHRS, CDR2 YFSETQ. The CDR3 loop is CASSSTSGRDEQFF. Here the CDR3 DNA reads TGCGCCAGCAGCTCTACTAGCGGGAGGGATGAGCAGTTCTTC.

A single count supports this clone. V gene TRBV11-2 combines with J gene TRBJ2-5, with D unresolved. V was clipped by 5 bases and J by 1 base, with 20 bases between them. The germline CDR1 and CDR2 sequences are SGHAT and FQNNGV. CDR3 length equals 17 residues. CDR3 region: CASSLARVRIPQETQYF. DNA for the CDR3: TGTGCCAGCAGCCTCGCGCGAGTGAGGATTCCCCAAGAGACCCAGTACTTC.

This clone has a single count. The chain joins TRBV15 to TRBJ2-7; D is unresolved. The germline V and J ends were trimmed by 0 bases and 2 bases, with 14 bases remaining between them. The CDR3 loop spans 16 amino acids. Looked up from germline, CDR1 is LNHNV and CDR2 is YYDKDF (reference sequence). CDR3 sequence (DNA): TGTGCCACCAGCAGAGATTACTATACCCCACCCTACGAGCAGTACGTC. Protein product: CATSRDYYTPPYEQYV.

This clone has more than one count but fewer than ten. The chain couples TRBV5-1 to TRBJ2-3; perhaps TRBD2 as D (5 bases). The CDR3 is made up of 15 amino acids. Trimming removed 0 bases from V and 3 bases from J, with 11 bases in between. Germline CDR1 and CDR2: SGHRS and YFSETQ. This CDR3 is CASSLEGRLTDTQYF. The CDR3 DNA reads TGCGCCAGCAGCTTGGAAGGCCGACTAACAGATACGCAGTATTTT.

The chain recombines TRBV20-1 with TRBJ1-5, with D possibly matching TRBD1 (5 bases). The CDR3 contains 13 residues. The germline CDR1 and CDR2 sequences are DFQATT and SNEGSKA (reference sequence). Trimming removed 3 bases at V and 6 bases at J, with 12 bases between. The CDR3 DNA reads as TGCAGTGCTAGTGAAAGGGGCGGTCAGCCCCAGCATTTT. Encoded protein: CSASERGGQPQHF.

The chain carries TRBV30 and TRBJ1-1; D remains unclear. This CDR3 spans 12 amino acids. Germline CDR1 reads GTSNPN; CDR2 reads SVGIG (reference sequence). The V gene lost 5 bases and the J gene lost 11 bases, with 18 bases spanning the gap. CDR3 loop: CAWYSFPSEAFF. CDR3 DNA: TGTGCCTGGTACTCTTTCCCTAGTGAGGCTTTCTTT.